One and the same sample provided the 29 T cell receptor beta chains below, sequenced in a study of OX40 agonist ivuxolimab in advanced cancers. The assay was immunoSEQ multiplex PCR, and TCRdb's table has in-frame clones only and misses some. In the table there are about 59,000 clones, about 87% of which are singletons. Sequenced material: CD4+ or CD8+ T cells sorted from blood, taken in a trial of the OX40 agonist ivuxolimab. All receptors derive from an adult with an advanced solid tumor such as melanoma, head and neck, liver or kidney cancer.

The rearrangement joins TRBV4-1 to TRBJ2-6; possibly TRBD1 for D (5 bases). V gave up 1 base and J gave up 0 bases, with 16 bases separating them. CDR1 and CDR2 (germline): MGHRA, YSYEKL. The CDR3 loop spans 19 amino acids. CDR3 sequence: CASSQVGAGFNSGANVLTF. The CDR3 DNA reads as TGCGCCAGCAGCCAAGTAGGGGCAGGGTTTAACTCTGGGGCCAACGTCCTGACTTTC.

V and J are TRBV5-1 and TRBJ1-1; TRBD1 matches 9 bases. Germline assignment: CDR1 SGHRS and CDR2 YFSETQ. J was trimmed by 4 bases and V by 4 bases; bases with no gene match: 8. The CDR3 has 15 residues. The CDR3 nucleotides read TGCGCCAGCAGCAAACAGGGGGCCGCGGGCACTGAAGCTTTCTTT. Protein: CASSKQGAAGTEAFF.

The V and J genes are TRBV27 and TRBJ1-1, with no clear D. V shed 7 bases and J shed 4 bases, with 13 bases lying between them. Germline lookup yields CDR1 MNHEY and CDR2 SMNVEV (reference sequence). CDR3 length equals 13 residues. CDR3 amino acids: CASTPHRGTEAFF. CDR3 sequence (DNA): TGTGCCAGCACCCCTCACCGAGGCACTGAAGCTTTCTTT.

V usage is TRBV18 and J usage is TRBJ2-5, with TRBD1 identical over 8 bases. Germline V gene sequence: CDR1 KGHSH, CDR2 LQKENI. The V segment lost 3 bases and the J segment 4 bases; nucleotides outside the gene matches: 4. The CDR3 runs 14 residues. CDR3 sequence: CASSPKTGVETQYF. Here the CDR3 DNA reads TGTGCCAGCTCACCTAAGACAGGGGTAGAGACCCAGTACTTC.

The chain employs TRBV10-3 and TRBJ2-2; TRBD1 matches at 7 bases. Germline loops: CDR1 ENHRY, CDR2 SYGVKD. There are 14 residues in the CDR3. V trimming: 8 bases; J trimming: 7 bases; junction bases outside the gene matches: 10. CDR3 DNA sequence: TGTGCCATCGGGTTAACAGGGGAGTTCGGGGAGCTGTTTTTT. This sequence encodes CAIGLTGEFGELFF.

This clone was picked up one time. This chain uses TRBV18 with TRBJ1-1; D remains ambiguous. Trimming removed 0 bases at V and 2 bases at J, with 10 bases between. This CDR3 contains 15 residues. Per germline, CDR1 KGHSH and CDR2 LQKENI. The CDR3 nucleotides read TGTGCCAGCTCACCACCAGGCCCGTTTAACACTGAAGCTTTCTTT. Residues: CASSPPGPFNTEAFF.

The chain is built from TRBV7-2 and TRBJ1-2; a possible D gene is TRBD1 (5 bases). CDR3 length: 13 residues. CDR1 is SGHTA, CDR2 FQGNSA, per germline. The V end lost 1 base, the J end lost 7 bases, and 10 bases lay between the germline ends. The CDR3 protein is CASSLGGGAGYTF. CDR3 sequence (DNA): TGTGCCAGCAGCTTAGGGGGAGGGGCTGGCTACACCTTC.

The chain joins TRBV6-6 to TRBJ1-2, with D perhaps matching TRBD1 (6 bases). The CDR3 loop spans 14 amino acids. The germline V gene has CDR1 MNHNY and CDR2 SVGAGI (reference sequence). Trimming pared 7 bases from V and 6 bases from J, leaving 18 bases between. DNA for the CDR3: TGTGCCAGCATGGGGGCCGCCAAGGACGATGGCTACACCTTC. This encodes CASMGAAKDDGYTF.

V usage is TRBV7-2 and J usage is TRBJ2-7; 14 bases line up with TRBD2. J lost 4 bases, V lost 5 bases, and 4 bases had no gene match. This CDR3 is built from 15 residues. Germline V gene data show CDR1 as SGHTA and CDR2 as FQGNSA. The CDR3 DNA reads TGTGCCAGCAGCCCCCGGACTAGCGGGGGGTACGAGCAGTACTTC. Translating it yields CASSPRTSGGYEQYF.

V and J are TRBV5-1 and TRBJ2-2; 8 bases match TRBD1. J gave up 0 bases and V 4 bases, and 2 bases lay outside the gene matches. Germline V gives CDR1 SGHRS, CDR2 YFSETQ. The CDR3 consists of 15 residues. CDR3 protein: CASSQGQANTGELFF. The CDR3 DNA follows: TGCGCCAGCAGCCAGGGACAGGCGAACACCGGGGAGCTGTTTTTT.

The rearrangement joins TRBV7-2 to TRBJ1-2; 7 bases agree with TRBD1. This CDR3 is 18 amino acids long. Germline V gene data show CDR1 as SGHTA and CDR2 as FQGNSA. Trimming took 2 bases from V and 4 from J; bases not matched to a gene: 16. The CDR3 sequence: CASSLRFFTGEEIYGYTF. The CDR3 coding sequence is TGTGCCAGCAGCTTACGATTTTTTACAGGGGAGGAAATCTATGGCTACACCTTC. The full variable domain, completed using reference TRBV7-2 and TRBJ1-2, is GAGVSQSPSNKVTEKGKDVELRCDPISGHTALYWYRQSLGQGLEFLIYFQGNSAPDKSGLPSDRFSAERTGGSVSTLTIQRTQQEDSAVYLCASSLRFFTGEEIYGYTFGSGTRLTVV.

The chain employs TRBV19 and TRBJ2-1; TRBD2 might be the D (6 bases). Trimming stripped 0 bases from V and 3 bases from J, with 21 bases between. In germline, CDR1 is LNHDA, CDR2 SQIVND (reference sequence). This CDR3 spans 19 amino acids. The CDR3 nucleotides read TGTGCCAGTAGTATAGATCTATTGGCAGGACTACTCGTCTACAATGAGCAGTTCTTC. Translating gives CASSIDLLAGLLVYNEQFF.

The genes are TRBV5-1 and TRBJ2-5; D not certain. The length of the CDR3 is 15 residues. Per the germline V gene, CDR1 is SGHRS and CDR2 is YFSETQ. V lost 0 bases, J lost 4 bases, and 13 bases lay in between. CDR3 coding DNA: TGCGCCAGCAGCTTGGAAGGTTTCCGGCCAGAGACCCAGTACTTC. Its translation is CASSLEGFRPETQYF.

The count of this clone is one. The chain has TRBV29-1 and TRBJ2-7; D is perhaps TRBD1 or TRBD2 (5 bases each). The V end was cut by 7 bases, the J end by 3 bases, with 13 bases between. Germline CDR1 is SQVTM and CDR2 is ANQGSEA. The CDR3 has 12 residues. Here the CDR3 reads CSAGTVIYEQYF. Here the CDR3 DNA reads TGCAGCGCCGGGACGGTAATCTACGAGCAGTACTTC.

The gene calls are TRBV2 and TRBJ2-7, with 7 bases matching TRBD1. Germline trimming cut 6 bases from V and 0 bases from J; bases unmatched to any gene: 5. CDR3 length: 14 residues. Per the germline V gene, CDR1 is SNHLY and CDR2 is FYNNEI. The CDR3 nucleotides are TGTGCCAGCAGGGAGACAGGGAACTCCTACGAGCAGTACTTC. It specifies CASRETGNSYEQYF.

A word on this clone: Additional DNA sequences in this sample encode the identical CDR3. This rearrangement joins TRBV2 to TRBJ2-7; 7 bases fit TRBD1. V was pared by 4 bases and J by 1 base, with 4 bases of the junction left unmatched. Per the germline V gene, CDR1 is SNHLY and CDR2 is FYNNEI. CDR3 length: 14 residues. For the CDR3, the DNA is TGTGCCAGCAGTGTCGGGACAGCTTCCTACGAGCAGTACTTC. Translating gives CASSVGTASYEQYF.

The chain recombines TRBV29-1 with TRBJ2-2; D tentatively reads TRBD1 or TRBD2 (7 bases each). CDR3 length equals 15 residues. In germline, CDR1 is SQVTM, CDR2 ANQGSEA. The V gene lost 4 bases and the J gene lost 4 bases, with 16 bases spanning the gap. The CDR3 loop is CSVVGPGGATGELFF. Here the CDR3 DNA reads TGCAGCGTTGTCGGGCCAGGGGGGGCCACCGGGGAGCTGTTTTTT.

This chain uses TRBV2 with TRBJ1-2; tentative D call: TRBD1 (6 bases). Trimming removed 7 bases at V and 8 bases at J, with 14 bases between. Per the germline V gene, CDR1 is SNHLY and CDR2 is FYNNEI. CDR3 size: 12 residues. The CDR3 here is CASTDQGQGYTF. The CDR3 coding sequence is TGTGCCAGCACGGATCAGGGGCAAGGCTACACCTTC.

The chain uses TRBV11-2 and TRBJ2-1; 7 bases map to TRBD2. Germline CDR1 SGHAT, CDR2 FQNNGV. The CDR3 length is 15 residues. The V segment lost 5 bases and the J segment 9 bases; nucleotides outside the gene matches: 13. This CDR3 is CASSTSGGRATEQFF. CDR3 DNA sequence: TGTGCCAGCAGCACCTCCGGGGGGAGGGCCACTGAGCAGTTCTTC.

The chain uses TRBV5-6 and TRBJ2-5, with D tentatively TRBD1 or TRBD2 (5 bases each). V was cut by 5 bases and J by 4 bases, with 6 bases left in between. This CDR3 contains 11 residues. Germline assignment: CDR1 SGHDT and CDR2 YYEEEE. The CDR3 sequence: CASRGTETQYF. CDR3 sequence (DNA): TGTGCCAGCAGAGGGACAGAGACCCAGTACTTC. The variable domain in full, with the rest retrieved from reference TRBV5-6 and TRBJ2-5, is DAGVTQSPTHLIKTRGQQVTLRCSPKSGHDTVSWYQQALGQGPQFIFQYYEEEERQRGNFPDRFSGHQFPNYSSELNVNALLLGDSALYLCASRGTETQYFGPGTRLLVL.

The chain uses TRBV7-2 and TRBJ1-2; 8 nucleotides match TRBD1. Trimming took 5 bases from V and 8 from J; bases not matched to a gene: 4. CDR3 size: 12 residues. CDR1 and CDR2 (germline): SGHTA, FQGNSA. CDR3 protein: CASSLGQGGYTF. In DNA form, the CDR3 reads TGTGCCAGCAGCCTTGGACAGGGCGGCTACACCTTC.

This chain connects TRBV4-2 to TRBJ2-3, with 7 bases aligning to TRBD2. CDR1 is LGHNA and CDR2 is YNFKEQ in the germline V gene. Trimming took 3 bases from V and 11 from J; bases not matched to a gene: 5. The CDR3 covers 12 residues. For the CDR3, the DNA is TGTGCCAGCAGCCAGGGGACTACGGAGCAGTATTTT. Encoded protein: CASSQGTTEQYF.

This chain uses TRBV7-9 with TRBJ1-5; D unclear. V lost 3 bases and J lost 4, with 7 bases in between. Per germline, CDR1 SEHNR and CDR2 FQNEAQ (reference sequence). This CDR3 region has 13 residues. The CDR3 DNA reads TGTGCCAGCAGCTTCGAGGGTAATCAGCCCCAGCATTTT. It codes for CASSFEGNQPQHF.

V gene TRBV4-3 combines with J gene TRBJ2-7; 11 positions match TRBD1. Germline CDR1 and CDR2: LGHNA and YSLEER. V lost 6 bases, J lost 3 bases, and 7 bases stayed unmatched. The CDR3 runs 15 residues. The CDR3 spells CASSYGQGAFYEQYF. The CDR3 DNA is TGCGCCAGCAGTTACGGACAGGGGGCGTTCTACGAGCAGTACTTC.

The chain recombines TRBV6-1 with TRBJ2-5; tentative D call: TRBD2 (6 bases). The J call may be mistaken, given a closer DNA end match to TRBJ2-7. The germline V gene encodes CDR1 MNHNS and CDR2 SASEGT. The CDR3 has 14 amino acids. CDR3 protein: CASSEARDSYEQYF. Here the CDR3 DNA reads TGTGCCAGCAGTGAAGCGCGGGACTCCTACGAGCAGTACTTC.

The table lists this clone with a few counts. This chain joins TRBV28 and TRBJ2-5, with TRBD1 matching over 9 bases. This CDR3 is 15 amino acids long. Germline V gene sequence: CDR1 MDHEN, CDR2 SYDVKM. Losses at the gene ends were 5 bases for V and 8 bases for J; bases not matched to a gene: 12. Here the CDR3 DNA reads TGTGCCAGCAGTATAGGGGGGGGACAGGGAGAAACCCAGTACTTC. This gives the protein CASSIGGGQGETQYF.

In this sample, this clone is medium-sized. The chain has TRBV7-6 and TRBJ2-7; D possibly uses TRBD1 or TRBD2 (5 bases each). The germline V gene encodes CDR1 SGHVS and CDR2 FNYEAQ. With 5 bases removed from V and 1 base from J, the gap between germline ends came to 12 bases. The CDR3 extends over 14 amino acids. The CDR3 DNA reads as TGTGCCAGCAGCCCGGGACGGACGTCCTACGAGCAGTACTTC. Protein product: CASSPGRTSYEQYF.

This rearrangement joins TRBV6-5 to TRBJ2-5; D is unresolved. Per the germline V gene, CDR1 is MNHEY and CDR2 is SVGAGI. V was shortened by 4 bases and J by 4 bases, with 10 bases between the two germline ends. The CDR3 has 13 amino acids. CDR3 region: CASSSAALETQYF. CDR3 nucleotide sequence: TGTGCCAGCAGTTCGGCCGCTCTAGAGACCCAGTACTTC.

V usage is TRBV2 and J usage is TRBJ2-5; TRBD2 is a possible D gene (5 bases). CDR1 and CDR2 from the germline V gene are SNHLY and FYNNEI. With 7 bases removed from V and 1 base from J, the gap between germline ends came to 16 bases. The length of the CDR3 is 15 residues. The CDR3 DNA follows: TGTGCCAGCAATACTTTTAGCGTCCGCCAAGAGACCCAGTACTTC. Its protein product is CASNTFSVRQETQYF.